These 22 T cell receptor beta chains share one sample of origin, sequenced in a study of blood T cells in healthy people across ages. The use of a sample-barcoded 5' primer and a J-beta primer mix characterized a second PCR of 7 to 11 cycles. One entry per CDR3 protein, called by TCRdb with MiXCR from the 5' RACE reads. The data hold approximately 960,000 distinct CDR3 sequences, with about 28% observed a single time. The sample also formed part of further work on T cells of mothers and their children.

What was sequenced was blood. Every receptor here comes from a woman in her 40s in good health.

This clonotype was detected a few times. The chain links TRBV27 to TRBJ2-4; D is unresolved. Germline values: CDR1 MNHEY, CDR2 SMNVEV (reference sequence). The CDR3 runs to 15 residues. V gave up 5 bases and J gave up 0 bases, with 11 bases separating them. In DNA, the CDR3 is TGTGCCAGCAGTCCGACGTTCATAGCCAAAAACATTCAGTACTTC. This encodes CASSPTFIAKNIQYF.

Only a few counts were recorded for this clonotype. V is TRBV7-2 and J is TRBJ2-6, with D unclear. Deletions cut 4 bases from V and 4 bases from J, with 11 bases between. Germline V gives CDR1 SGHTA, CDR2 FQGNSA. CDR3 size: 15 residues. The CDR3 coding sequence is TGTGCCAGCAGCTCCACATGGGTCGGGGCCAACGTCCTGACTTTC. It translates to CASSSTWVGANVLTF.

This clonotype turned up a few times. The chain employs TRBV28 and TRBJ2-4; maybe TRBD2 (5 bases). Germline values: CDR1 MDHEN, CDR2 SYDVKM. Trimming took 5 bases from V and 8 from J, leaving 19 bases between them. The CDR3 length is 15 residues. CDR3 coding DNA: TGTGCCAGCAGTCCCGGACTCCTAAGTACAGACATTCAGTACTTC. Its translation is CASSPGLLSTDIQYF.

The gene calls are TRBV3-1 and TRBJ2-1, with TRBD1 matching 9 bases. The J segment lost 3 bases and the V segment lost 3 bases, leaving 9 bases of the junction unmatched. Germline CDR1 is LGHDT and CDR2 is YNNKEL (reference sequence). This CDR3 has 17 residues. The CDR3: CASSHTYRGQVYNEQFF. The CDR3 DNA reads as TGTGCCAGCAGCCATACATACAGGGGGCAAGTCTACAATGAGCAGTTCTTC.

The chain is built from TRBV4-1 and TRBJ2-4; no clear D gene. Deletions cut 0 bases from V and 16 bases from J, with 13 bases between. This CDR3 has 12 amino acids. From germline, CDR1 is MGHRA and CDR2 YSYEKL. The DNA for the CDR3 is TGCGCCAGCAGCCAAGAACCTGGTAGTTTTTACTTC. As protein: CASSQEPGSFYF.

This clonotype was counted once. Likely a read error: the CDR3 ends without its conserved phenylalanine or tryptophan. V is TRBV29-1 and J is TRBJ1-2, with no clear D. Trimming took 5 bases from V and 1 from J, leaving 14 bases between them. There are 14 residues in the CDR3. Germline-derived CDR1 and CDR2 are SQVTM and ANQGSEA. CDR3 DNA: TGCAGCGTTAACTCTCCAGCAATTAACTATGGCTACACCTGC. Translated: CSVNSPAINYGYTC.

Only one count was recorded for this clonotype. At one end the junction does not follow the germline gene, possibly because of a read error. The V gene is TRBV7-7, the J gene TRBJ2-2; D may be TRBD2 (6 bases). This CDR3 is 14 amino acids long. Germline CDR1 and CDR2: SSHAT and FNYEAQ (reference sequence). This CDR3 is CASSSRDYTGELFF. CDR3 in DNA: TGTGCTAGCAGCTCCCGGGACTACACCGGGGAGCTGTTTTTT.

This chain uses TRBV28 with TRBJ2-7, with D hard to call. The germline CDR1 and CDR2 sequences are MDHEN and SYDVKM. The CDR3 covers 14 residues. V gave up 6 bases and J gave up 2 bases, with 14 bases separating them. The CDR3 reads CASRESTVTYEQYF. CDR3 coding DNA: TGTGCCAGCAGAGAAAGTACGGTGACCTACGAGCAGTACTTC.

CDR3 nucleotide sequence: TGTGCCAGCAGTTTAGGGACAACGGGCACAGATACGCAGTATTTT. It yields the protein CASSLGTTGTDTQYF. This sequence joins TRBV28 and TRBJ2-3, with D maybe TRBD1 (6 bases). The CDR3 sequence is 15 residues long. V was cut by 2 bases and J by 1 base, with 10 bases left in between. Per the germline V gene, CDR1 is MDHEN and CDR2 is SYDVKM.

This clonotype was seen a few times. The junction does not match germline at one end; this may be a read error. The rearrangement joins TRBV20-1 to TRBJ1-5, with a weak D call TRBD1 (5 bases). The CDR3 consists of 15 residues. Per germline, CDR1 DFQATT and CDR2 SNEGSKA (reference sequence). CDR3 region: CSASRFLGQEQPRHF. The CDR3 nucleotides read TGCAGTGCTAGCCGATTTTTGGGGCAGGAGCAGCCCCGGCATTTT.

V gene TRBV5-1 combines with J gene TRBJ2-6; weak D call: TRBD2 (6 bases). Per germline, CDR1 SGHRS and CDR2 YFSETQ. Trimming took 2 bases from V and 5 from J, leaving 17 bases between them. CDR3 length: 17 amino acids. CDR3 amino acids: CASSLGTGVSRANVLTF. The DNA for the CDR3 is TGCGCCAGCAGCTTAGGGACGGGGGTATCCAGGGCCAACGTCCTGACTTTC.

The chain is built from TRBV28 and TRBJ1-2; D is possibly TRBD1 (5 bases). The CDR3 covers 16 residues. Between the trimmed V and J ends, which lost 4 bases and 0 bases, there was a span of 15 bases. Germline CDR1 and CDR2: MDHEN and SYDVKM. Here the CDR3 reads CASSSIDGASNYGYTF. The CDR3 DNA is TGTGCCAGCAGTTCCATAGACGGGGCTTCTAACTATGGCTACACCTTC.

CDR3 DNA: TGCGCCAGCCGAGCCGGGATAAGGGGAACAGATACGCAGTATTTT. Translation: CASRAGIRGTDTQYF. This chain links TRBV5-1 with TRBJ2-3; the D call may be TRBD1 or TRBD2 (5 bases each). This CDR3 spans 15 amino acids. The V end was cut by 7 bases, the J end by 3 bases, with 18 bases between. The germline V gene has CDR1 SGHRS and CDR2 YFSETQ.

The CDR3 is CASSDDGLTTYEQFF. CDR3 DNA: TGTGCCAGCAGTGACGACGGATTAACTACCTACGAGCAGTTCTTC. This chain links TRBV6-1 with TRBJ2-1; no clear D gene. Trimming took 3 bases from V and 10 from J, leaving 19 bases between them. CDR3 length equals 15 residues. Germline assignment: CDR1 MNHNS and CDR2 SASEGT.

The chain combines TRBV11-2 with TRBJ2-4; 8 bases are shared with TRBD2. The junction had 18 bases not matched to a gene; V was cut back by 5 bases and J by 15 bases. Germline-derived CDR1 and CDR2 are SGHAT and FQNNGV. This CDR3 has 15 residues. CDR3 bases: TGTGCCAGCAGCCCGCGCGGGGGGCGCCCGCTTGCCCTGTACTTC. Its translation is CASSPRGGRPLALYF.

This clonotype was counted a few times. This may arise from a read error, as a much more abundant clone is one base away. V and J are TRBV18 and TRBJ2-4, with a weak D call TRBD2 (5 bases). Germline lookup yields CDR1 KGHSH and CDR2 LQKENI. The CDR3 runs to 16 residues. The CDR3 DNA is TGTGCCAGCTCACCGGCCCGGAGAGGAGGTGCCAACGAGCAGCACTTC. Protein: CASSPARRGGANEQHF.

This clonotype occurred many times. The rearrangement uses TRBV6-5 and TRBJ1-2; the D is unclear. This CDR3 has 15 amino acids. Per germline, CDR1 MNHEY and CDR2 SVGAGI. V was cut by 2 bases and J by 7 bases, with 17 bases left in between. CDR3 in amino acids: CASSYDPRLGGGYTF. The CDR3 nucleotides are TGTGCCAGCAGTTACGACCCGCGCCTGGGCGGTGGCTACACCTTC.

The chain joins TRBV12-3 or TRBV12-4 to TRBJ1-2; 12 nucleotides match TRBD1. J lost 7 bases, V lost 6 bases, and 12 bases had no gene match. CDR3 length equals 16 residues. The CDR3 bases are TGTGCCAGCAGACTGACCGGGACAGGGGGCGTAGGTGGCTACACCTTC. Its translation: CASRLTGTGGVGGYTF.

J is TRBJ2-4 and V is TRBV7-8; 13 bases are shared with TRBD2. The J call is uncertain, as TRBJ2-7 better fits the DNA end. This CDR3 has 20 residues. Germline CDR1 reads SGHVS; CDR2 reads FQNEAQ. The CDR3 is CASSLNTGSRTSGRGYEQYF. DNA of the CDR3: TGTGCCAGCAGCTTAAACACGGGAAGTAGGACTAGCGGGAGAGGGTACGAGCAGTACTTC.

As regards this clonotype: Just one base apart from a much larger clone, this may be a read error. The CDR3 spells CASSWGQGAYNEQYF. As DNA, the CDR3 is TGCGCCAGCAGCTGGGGACAGGGGGCCTACAATGAGCAGTACTTC. The chain links TRBV5-1 to TRBJ2-1; 12 bases map to TRBD1. The J call may be in error: the DNA end matches TRBJ2-7 better. CDR1 is SGHRS and CDR2 is YFSETQ in the germline V gene. This CDR3 has 15 residues.

The chain recombines TRBV7-2 with TRBJ2-7; a weak D match, TRBD1 (6 bases). The germline gives CDR1 SGHTA, CDR2 FQGNSA. The V gene lost 4 bases and the J gene lost 2 bases, with 12 bases spanning the gap. The CDR3 is made up of 14 amino acids. CDR3 in amino acids: CASSSNRAAYEQYF. DNA of the CDR3: TGTGCCAGCAGCTCGAACAGGGCTGCCTACGAGCAGTACTTC.

The table lists this clonotype with many counts. The chain recombines TRBV3-1 with TRBJ1-2, with 8 positions matching TRBD1. V shed 0 bases, J shed 4 bases, and the junction held 10 bases outside the gene matches. Looked up from germline, CDR1 is LGHDT and CDR2 is YNNKEL (reference sequence). This CDR3 comprises 17 residues. CDR3 amino acids: CASSQDMKAGGGYGYTF. Here the CDR3 DNA reads TGTGCCAGCAGCCAAGACATGAAGGCAGGGGGCGGCTATGGCTACACCTTC. Full variable domain (remainder filled in from reference TRBV3-1 and TRBJ1-2): DTAVSQTPKYLVTQMGNDKSIKCEQNLGHDTMYWYKQDSKKFLKIMFSYNNKELIINETVPNRFSPKSPDKAHLNLHINSLELGDSAVYFCASSQDMKAGGGYGYTFGSGTRLTVV.